This T cell receptor beta chain was obtained from a study of neurological immune-mediated disorders. Blood bank volunteers in Maryland, USA, served as healthy controls. There were 800,000 to 1,000,000 CD4+ or CD8+ T cells used in the sorted libraries. TCRdb processed the 5' RACE reads anew with MiXCR; each CDR3 protein has one entry. This sample has more than 25,000 distinct CDR3 sequences, with over 3.5% found just once. The CDR3 totals 13 residues. Trimming stripped 2 bases from V and 7 bases from J, with 9 bases between. CDR1 and CDR2 (germline): GTSNPN, SVGIG (reference sequence). This clonotype was detected ten times or more.

Sequenced: CD4+ T cells from blood. This chain connects TRBV30 to TRBJ1-6, with a weak D call TRBD1 (5 bases). This sequence originates from a woman in her forties in good health. The CDR3 nucleotides read TGTGCCTGGAGTTTATACAGGAATTCACCCCTCCACTTT. This codes for CAWSLYRNSPLHF. Full variable domain (rest looked up from reference TRBV30 and TRBJ1-6): SQTIHQWPATLVQPVGSPLSLECTVEGTSNPNLYWYRQAAGRGLQLLFYSVGIGQISSEVPQNLSASRPQDRQFILSSKKLLLSDSGFYLCAWSLYRNSPLHFGNGTRLTVT.